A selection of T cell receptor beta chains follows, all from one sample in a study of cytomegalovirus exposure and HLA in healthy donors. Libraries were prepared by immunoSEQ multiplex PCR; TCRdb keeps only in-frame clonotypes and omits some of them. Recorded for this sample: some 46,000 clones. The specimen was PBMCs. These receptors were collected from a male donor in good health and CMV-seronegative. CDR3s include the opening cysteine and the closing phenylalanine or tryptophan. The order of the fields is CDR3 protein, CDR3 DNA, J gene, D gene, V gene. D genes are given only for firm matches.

CDR3aa: CASTSGSTDTGELFF
CDR3nt: TGCGCCAGCACCTCCGGGAGTACGGACACCGGGGAGCTGTTTTTT
j_gene: TRBJ2-2
d_gene: -
v_gene: TRBV5-1

CDR3aa: CASRGTGGGNQPQHF
CDR3nt: TGTGCCAGCAGGGGGACAGGGGGAGGCAATCAGCCCCAGCATTTT
j_gene: TRBJ1-5
d_gene: TRBD1
v_gene: TRBV28

CDR3aa: CASSIGPRGYEQYF
CDR3nt: TGTGCCAGTAGTATAGGCCCTCGGGGATACGAGCAGTACTTC
j_gene: TRBJ2-7
d_gene: -
v_gene: TRBV19

CDR3aa: CASSLGQGENQPQHF
CDR3nt: TGTGCCAGCAGCTTAGGACAGGGGGAAAATCAGCCCCAGCATTTT
j_gene: TRBJ1-5
d_gene: TRBD1
v_gene: TRBV5-8

CDR3aa: CAFRDYYEQYF
CDR3nt: TGTGCCTTCCGGGACTACTACGAGCAGTACTTC
j_gene: TRBJ2-7
d_gene: TRBD2
v_gene: TRBV30

CDR3aa: CASSLRGGLGTEAFF
CDR3nt: TGTGCCAGCAGCCTCAGGGGAGGGTTGGGCACTGAAGCTTTCTTT
j_gene: TRBJ1-1
d_gene: -
v_gene: TRBV7-2

CDR3aa: CASNPPGNNYNEQFF
CDR3nt: TGTGCCAGCAACCCGCCGGGGAATAACTACAATGAGCAGTTCTTC
j_gene: TRBJ2-1
d_gene: -
v_gene: TRBV7-2

CDR3aa: CASLGARSSGNTIYF
CDR3nt: TGTGCCAGTCTCGGCGCGCGGAGCTCTGGAAACACCATATATTTT
j_gene: TRBJ1-3
d_gene: -
v_gene: TRBV19

CDR3aa: CASSENLGGGSTDTQYF
CDR3nt: TGTGCCAGCAGTGAAAATCTTGGGGGGGGAAGCACAGATACGCAGTATTTT
j_gene: TRBJ2-3
d_gene: TRBD2
v_gene: TRBV6-1

CDR3aa: CSAWNRGGNTGELFF
CDR3nt: TGCAGCGCCTGGAACAGGGGAGGAAACACCGGGGAGCTGTTTTTT
j_gene: TRBJ2-2
d_gene: -
v_gene: TRBV29-1

CDR3aa: CASSFSVYEQYF
CDR3nt: TGTGCCAGCAGTTTTTCGGTATACGAGCAGTACTTC
j_gene: TRBJ2-7
d_gene: -
v_gene: TRBV28

CDR3aa: CASSLARGGTMNTEAFF
CDR3nt: TGCGCCAGCAGCTTGGCCCGAGGCGGAACCATGAACACTGAAGCTTTCTTT
j_gene: TRBJ1-1
d_gene: -
v_gene: TRBV5-1

CDR3aa: CASSGSNYGYTF
CDR3nt: TGTGCCAGTAGCGGGTCTAACTATGGCTACACCTTC
j_gene: TRBJ1-2
d_gene: -
v_gene: TRBV19

CDR3aa: CASSGSSGILTDTQYF
CDR3nt: TGTGCCAGCAGTGGCTCTAGCGGGATCCTCACAGATACGCAGTATTTT
j_gene: TRBJ2-3
d_gene: TRBD2
v_gene: TRBV25-1

CDR3aa: CASSQSGNYGYTF
CDR3nt: TGTGCCAGCAGCCAAAGCGGAAACTATGGCTACACCTTC
j_gene: TRBJ1-2
d_gene: -
v_gene: TRBV4-2

CDR3aa: CAVGGLNEKLFF
CDR3nt: TGTGCCGTCGGAGGACTAAATGAAAAGCTGTTTTTT
j_gene: TRBJ1-4
d_gene: -
v_gene: TRBV10-3

CDR3aa: CASSVQGVNNEKLFF
CDR3nt: TGTGCCAGCAGCGTTCAAGGGGTGAATAATGAAAAACTGTTTTTT
j_gene: TRBJ1-4
d_gene: -
v_gene: TRBV9

CDR3aa: CASSLGSILNEQFF
CDR3nt: TGCGCCAGCAGCCTTGGGAGTATTCTCAATGAGCAGTTCTTC
j_gene: TRBJ2-1
d_gene: -
v_gene: TRBV4-1

CDR3aa: CASSLSGVSTDTQYF
CDR3nt: TGCGCCAGCAGCCTTAGCGGTGTCTCCACAGATACGCAGTATTTT
j_gene: TRBJ2-3
d_gene: -
v_gene: TRBV5-1

CDR3aa: CASSVEGAGNTEAFF
CDR3nt: TGTGCCAGCAGCGTAGAGGGGGCCGGGAACACTGAAGCTTTCTTT
j_gene: TRBJ1-1
d_gene: TRBD1
v_gene: TRBV9

CDR3aa: CASSSGQGGYTF
CDR3nt: TGTGCCAGCAGCTCGGGACAGGGGGGCTACACCTTC
j_gene: TRBJ1-2
d_gene: TRBD1
v_gene: TRBV7-9

CDR3aa: CASSELSGQGAWETQYF
CDR3nt: TGTGCCAGCAGTGAACTGTCTGGACAGGGGGCTTGGGAGACCCAGTACTTC
j_gene: TRBJ2-5
d_gene: TRBD1
v_gene: TRBV6-1

CDR3aa: CASSLDVQDTEAFF
CDR3nt: TGTGCCAGCAGCTTAGACGTACAGGACACTGAAGCTTTCTTT
j_gene: TRBJ1-1
d_gene: -
v_gene: TRBV13

CDR3aa: CASSPHHGRNYEQYF
CDR3nt: TGTGCCAGCAGCCCGCACCACGGGAGGAACTACGAGCAGTACTTC
j_gene: TRBJ2-7
d_gene: TRBD2
v_gene: TRBV7-3

CDR3aa: CASSLETSQPQHF
CDR3nt: TGCGCCAGCAGCCTCGAAACGAGTCAGCCCCAGCATTTT
j_gene: TRBJ1-5
d_gene: -
v_gene: TRBV4-1

CDR3aa: CASSFTSGETDTQYF
CDR3nt: TGTGCTAGCAGCTTTACTAGCGGCGAAACAGATACGCAGTATTTT
j_gene: TRBJ2-3
d_gene: TRBD2
v_gene: TRBV7-7

CDR3aa: CASSATGAKNIQYF
CDR3nt: TGTGCCAGCAGCGCGACGGGGGCCAAAAACATTCAGTACTTC
j_gene: TRBJ2-4
d_gene: -
v_gene: TRBV9

CDR3aa: CASSPVGGRISGANVLTF
CDR3nt: TGTGCCAGCAGCCCTGTGGGGGGACGGATCTCTGGGGCCAACGTCCTGACTTTC
j_gene: TRBJ2-6
d_gene: -
v_gene: TRBV5-6

CDR3aa: CASKRQGQGNMNTEAFF
CDR3nt: TGTGCCAGTAAGCGCCAGGGACAGGGGAACATGAACACTGAAGCTTTCTTT
j_gene: TRBJ1-1
d_gene: TRBD1
v_gene: TRBV19

CDR3aa: CASSSDRSLNQPQHF
CDR3nt: TGTGCCAGTAGTTCGGACAGATCGTTGAATCAGCCCCAGCATTTT
j_gene: TRBJ1-5
d_gene: -
v_gene: TRBV19

CDR3aa: CASSLEGRNEKLFF
CDR3nt: TGCGCCAGCAGCTTGGAGGGGCGTAATGAAAAACTGTTTTTT
j_gene: TRBJ1-4
d_gene: -
v_gene: TRBV5-1

CDR3aa: CASSLDIQGYFEKLFF
CDR3nt: TGTGCCAGCAGCTTGGATATACAGGGGTATTTCGAAAAACTGTTTTTT
j_gene: TRBJ1-4
d_gene: TRBD1
v_gene: TRBV5-5

CDR3aa: CASNGRTGREKLFF
CDR3nt: TGTGCCAGCAACGGGCGGACAGGGCGGGAAAAACTGTTTTTT
j_gene: TRBJ1-4
d_gene: TRBD1
v_gene: TRBV6-1

CDR3aa: CASSRGGTGVGYTF
CDR3nt: TGTGCCAGTAGCAGAGGGGGGACAGGGGTTGGCTACACCTTC
j_gene: TRBJ1-2
d_gene: TRBD1
v_gene: TRBV19

CDR3aa: CASRSRGEKLFF
CDR3nt: TGTGCCAGTAGGTCACGGGGTGAAAAACTGTTTTTT
j_gene: TRBJ1-4
d_gene: -
v_gene: TRBV19

CDR3aa: CASSLPTSGGNTGELFF
CDR3nt: TGTGCCAGCAGCTTGCCGACTAGCGGGGGGAACACCGGGGAGCTGTTTTTT
j_gene: TRBJ2-2
d_gene: TRBD2
v_gene: TRBV5-6

CDR3aa: CASSGTPLRGEQYF
CDR3nt: TGTGCCAGCAGCGGGACTCCGCTGAGGGGCGAGCAGTACTTC
j_gene: TRBJ2-7
d_gene: -
v_gene: TRBV5-4

CDR3aa: CASSPQGNYGYTF
CDR3nt: TGTGCCAGCAGTCCACAGGGAAACTATGGCTACACCTTC
j_gene: TRBJ1-2
d_gene: -
v_gene: TRBV6-4

CDR3aa: CASSLLDRQNTGELFF
CDR3nt: TGTGCCAGTAGTTTGCTCGACAGACAGAACACCGGGGAGCTGTTTTTT
j_gene: TRBJ2-2
d_gene: -
v_gene: TRBV19

CDR3aa: CAWSVRTGGGTDTQYF
CDR3nt: TGTGCCTGGAGTGTACGGACAGGTGGAGGGACAGATACGCAGTATTTT
j_gene: TRBJ2-3
d_gene: -
v_gene: TRBV30

CDR3aa: CASSDAAIQETQYF
CDR3nt: TGCGCCAGCAGTGATGCTGCTATCCAAGAGACCCAGTACTTC
j_gene: TRBJ2-5
d_gene: -
v_gene: TRBV10-1

CDR3aa: CAICPGYYEQYF
CDR3nt: TGTGCCATCTGCCCGGGTTACTACGAGCAGTACTTC
j_gene: TRBJ2-7
d_gene: -
v_gene: TRBV28

CDR3aa: CASSFLAGGETQYF
CDR3nt: TGTGCCAGCAGCTTTCTAGCGGGAGGAGAGACCCAGTACTTC
j_gene: TRBJ2-5
d_gene: TRBD2
v_gene: TRBV5-4

CDR3aa: CASRSGGAGNTEAFF
CDR3nt: TGTGCCAGCAGGTCAGGGGGCGCGGGGAACACTGAAGCTTTCTTT
j_gene: TRBJ1-1
d_gene: TRBD1
v_gene: TRBV6-5

CDR3aa: CASSSGSHGYTF
CDR3nt: TGTGCCAGCAGTTCGGGGTCTCATGGCTACACCTTC
j_gene: TRBJ1-2
d_gene: -
v_gene: TRBV27

CDR3aa: CASSDRGGNEQYF
CDR3nt: TGTGCCAGCAGTGACAGGGGGGGTAACGAGCAGTACTTC
j_gene: TRBJ2-7
d_gene: TRBD1
v_gene: TRBV6-5

CDR3aa: CASSFGYTGELFF
CDR3nt: TGCGCCAGCAGCTTCGGGTACACCGGGGAGCTGTTTTTT
j_gene: TRBJ2-2
d_gene: -
v_gene: TRBV5-1

CDR3aa: CASTYRGLLAKNIQYF
CDR3nt: TGTGCCAGCACCTACAGGGGACTGCTAGCCAAAAACATTCAGTACTTC
j_gene: TRBJ2-4
d_gene: -
v_gene: TRBV28

CDR3aa: CASSAGLAWNADTQYF
CDR3nt: TGCGCCAGCAGCGCGGGACTAGCGTGGAATGCGGATACGCAGTATTTT
j_gene: TRBJ2-3
d_gene: TRBD2
v_gene: TRBV5-1

CDR3aa: CASSKGDPPGEQYF
CDR3nt: TGCGCCAGCAGCAAGGGGGACCCCCCGGGGGAGCAGTACTTC
j_gene: TRBJ2-7
d_gene: -
v_gene: TRBV5-1

CDR3aa: CASSPTPGDTQYF
CDR3nt: TGTGCCAGCAGCCCCACGCCCGGGGATACGCAGTATTTT
j_gene: TRBJ2-3
d_gene: -
v_gene: TRBV5-5

CDR3aa: CASSPYGNTIYF
CDR3nt: TGTGCCAGCAGCCCCTACGGGAACACCATATATTTT
j_gene: TRBJ1-3
d_gene: -
v_gene: TRBV5-6

CDR3aa: CASSLGERATNEKLFF
CDR3nt: TGTGCCAGCAGCTTAGGCGAGCGTGCAACTAATGAAAAACTGTTTTTT
j_gene: TRBJ1-4
d_gene: -
v_gene: TRBV5-6

CDR3aa: CASQPTGGAMNTEAFF
CDR3nt: TGTGCCAGCCAGCCCACGGGGGGGGCCATGAACACTGAAGCTTTCTTT
j_gene: TRBJ1-1
d_gene: -
v_gene: TRBV7-6